This T cell receptor beta chain came from a study of T cell responses to AZD1222 COVID-19 vaccine. Study results and caveats: Mostly white British, mostly female donors; authors suggested clonal diversity may be underestimated. Nearly half of unique spike-specific TCRs reportedly avoided B.1.351 and B.1.1.7 mutated regions.

Data came from immunoSEQ multiplex PCR; TCRdb stores just in-frame clones and leaves some out. This table has roughly 100,000 clones, 90% appearing once. V was pared by 4 bases and J by 2 bases, with 7 bases between. The germline V gene encodes CDR1 MNHEY and CDR2 SVGEGT. The CDR3 length is 13 residues. As concerns this clone: Its antigen is unidentified.

This TCR derives from an adult in good health. Sequences were derived from peripheral blood, sampled on day 0 of AZD1222 vaccination. The genes are TRBV6-2 or TRBV6-3 and TRBJ2-3; D is unclear. In DNA, the CDR3 is TGTGCCAGCAGTTCGGGCCTCACAGATACGCAGTATTTT. Its protein is CASSSGLTDTQYF.